Reported below is one T cell receptor beta chain. What it binds is unknown. This sample is drawn from a study of OX40 agonist ivuxolimab in advanced cancers. Study results and caveats: At doses 0.1 to 3.0 mg/kg, CD4+ and CD8+ clones expanded.

Here immunoSEQ multiplex PCR was the method, and the copy in TCRdb shows in-frame clones only, minus some. The profile shows over 90,000 clones, around 91% of them singletons. V was clipped by 0 bases and J by 7 bases; unmatched bases: 3. The CDR3 runs to 16 residues. Per germline, CDR1 SGHVS and CDR2 FNYEAQ. Blood got drawn at baseline, again on cycle 4 day 1, and then on cycle 7 day 1. Sequencing used CD4+ or CD8+ T cells sorted from blood, obtained in a trial of the OX40 agonist ivuxolimab. This receptor was obtained from an adult with an advanced solid tumor such as melanoma, head and neck, liver or kidney cancer. V usage is TRBV7-6 and J usage is TRBJ2-7, with TRBD2 matching over 16 bases. CDR3: CASSLAGTSGRGEQYF. CDR3 bases: TGTGCCAGCAGCTTAGCAGGGACTAGCGGGAGGGGGGAGCAGTACTTC.